The 5 T cell receptor beta chains listed next were all sequenced from one sample in a study of blood T cell repertoires in COVID-19 (TCRdb year 2020). The library was built by means of the immunoSEQ multiplex PCR assay. What TCRdb holds here is the immuneACCESS table cut down to in-frame rearrangements. Part of the clones is not present; checked against another copy, under half of the missing clones reflect an unresolved V gene, and the others are unexplained. The table for this sample lists roughly 100,000 clones; about three quarters of them were counted only once. 6.2% of the sample goes to the ten largest clones. The sequencing input was peripheral blood. Receptor source: a man at least 80 years old with COVID-19, enrolled during active disease.

This clone was counted between two and nine times. The chain couples TRBV7-9 to TRBJ2-7; 7 bases fit TRBD1. From germline, CDR1 is SEHNR and CDR2 FQNEAQ (reference sequence). This CDR3 has 14 amino acids. The J segment lost 3 bases and the V segment lost 5 bases, leaving 7 bases of the junction unmatched. The CDR3 DNA is TGTGCCAGCAGCAGTTGGGACAGTGACTACGAGCAGTACTTC. Translated, it gives CASSSWDSDYEQYF.

This chain links TRBV15 with TRBJ2-1, with 14 bases matching TRBD2. Germline assignment: CDR1 LNHNV and CDR2 YYDKDF (reference sequence). The CDR3 totals 16 residues. The V gene end was trimmed by 1 base and the J gene end by 9 bases; junction bases not matched to a gene: 5. The CDR3 region is CATSRGGLAGESEQFF. In DNA form, the CDR3 reads TGTGCCACCAGCAGAGGGGGACTAGCGGGAGAGAGTGAGCAGTTCTTC.

This rearrangement joins TRBV5-4 to TRBJ2-7, with D tentatively TRBD1 (6 bases). Germline values: CDR1 SGHNT, CDR2 YYREEE (reference sequence). V lost 4 bases and J 0 bases, leaving 14 bases between the germline ends. The CDR3 totals 15 residues. CDR3 bases: TGTGCCAGCAGCCCCAGGGACACTATCTCCTACGAGCAGTACTTC. Encoded protein: CASSPRDTISYEQYF.

This chain joins TRBV15 and TRBJ2-7; D might be TRBD1 (6 bases). The CDR3 is 14 amino acids. V was shortened by 5 bases and J by 2 bases, with 13 bases between the two germline ends. CDR1 is LNHNV and CDR2 is YYDKDF in the germline V gene (reference sequence). The CDR3 DNA is TGTGCCACCAGCCCAGGGGACGGCCCCTACGAGCAGTACTTC. Protein product: CATSPGDGPYEQYF.

In this sample, this clone turned up once. This chain joins TRBV2 and TRBJ2-2; possible D gene TRBD1, 6 bases. Trimming left V 6 bases short and J 1 base short, with 15 bases between. The germline gives CDR1 SNHLY, CDR2 FYNNEI. This CDR3 has 16 amino acids. The CDR3 bases are TGTGCCAGCAGCTCTAGCCAAGGGGGGAACACCGGGGAGCTGTTTTTT. This encodes CASSSSQGGNTGELFF.